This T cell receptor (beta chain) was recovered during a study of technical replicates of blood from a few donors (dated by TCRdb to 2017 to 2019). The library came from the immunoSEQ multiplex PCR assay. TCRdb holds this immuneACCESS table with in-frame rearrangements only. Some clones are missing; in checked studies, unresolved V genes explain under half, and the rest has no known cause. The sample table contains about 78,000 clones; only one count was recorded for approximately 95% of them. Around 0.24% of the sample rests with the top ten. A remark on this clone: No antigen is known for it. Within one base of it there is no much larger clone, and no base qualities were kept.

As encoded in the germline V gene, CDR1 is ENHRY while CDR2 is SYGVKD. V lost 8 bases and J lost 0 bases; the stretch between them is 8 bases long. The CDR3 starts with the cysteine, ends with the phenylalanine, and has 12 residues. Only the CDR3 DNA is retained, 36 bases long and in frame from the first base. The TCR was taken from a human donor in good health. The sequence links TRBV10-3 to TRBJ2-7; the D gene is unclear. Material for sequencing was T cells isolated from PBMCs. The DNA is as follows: TGTGCCATCGCTCTGAGCTCCTACGAGCAGTACTTC. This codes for CAIALSSYEQYF.